This T cell receptor (beta chain) appears in the sequencing data of a study of T cell responses to AZD1222 COVID-19 vaccine. This clone was detected only once. Its antigen is as yet unknown. The CDR3 sequence is 15 residues long. The ends were cut back, 5 bases at V and 4 bases at J, with 14 bases in the middle. Germline CDR1 is SGHVS and CDR2 is FQNEAQ. Clones were sequenced by immunoSEQ multiplex PCR, and TCRdb holds only the in-frame ones, with some missing. The sample holds around 120,000 clones, roughly 84% seen once. Study-level results: Among the donors, most were white British and more were female, and clonal diversity was possibly underestimated. Spike was spanned by vaccine-associated CD4 TCRs, which were dominant at 160-218 and 743-854. Baseline seropositivity characterized only six or seven AZD1222 recipients.

The sample consisted of peripheral blood, taken on day 0 of AZD1222 vaccination. The V gene is TRBV7-8, the J gene TRBJ2-2, with D perhaps assigned TRBD1 or TRBD2 (5 bases each). This clonotype was obtained from an adult in good health. The DNA for the CDR3 is TGTGCCAGCAGCAACACCGGGACGTCCACCGGGGAGCTGTTTTTT. It encodes CASSNTGTSTGELFF.